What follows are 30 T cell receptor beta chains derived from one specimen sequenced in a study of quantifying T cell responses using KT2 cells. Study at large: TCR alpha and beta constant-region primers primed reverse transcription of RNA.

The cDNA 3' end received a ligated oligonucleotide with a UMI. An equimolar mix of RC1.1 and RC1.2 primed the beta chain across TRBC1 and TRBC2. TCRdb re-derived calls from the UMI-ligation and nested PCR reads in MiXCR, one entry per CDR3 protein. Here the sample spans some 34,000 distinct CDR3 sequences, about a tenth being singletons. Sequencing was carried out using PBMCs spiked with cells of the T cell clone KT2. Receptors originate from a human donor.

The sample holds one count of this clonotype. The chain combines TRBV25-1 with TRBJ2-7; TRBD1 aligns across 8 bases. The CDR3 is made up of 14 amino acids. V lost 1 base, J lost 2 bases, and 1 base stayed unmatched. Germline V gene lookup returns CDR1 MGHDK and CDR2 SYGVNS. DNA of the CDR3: TGTGCCAGCAGTGAATGGACAGGGACCTACGAGCAGTACTTC. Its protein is CASSEWTGTYEQYF.

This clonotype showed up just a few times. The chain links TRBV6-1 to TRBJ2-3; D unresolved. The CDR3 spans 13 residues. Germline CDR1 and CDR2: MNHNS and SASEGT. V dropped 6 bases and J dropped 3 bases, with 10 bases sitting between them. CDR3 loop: CASSRVGTDTQYF. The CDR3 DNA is TGTGCCAGCAGCCGGGTCGGGACAGATACGCAGTATTTT.

The CDR3, as DNA: TGCGCCAGCAGCCAAGAGGATAGCCCCCCTTACGAGCAGTACTTC. This translates into CASSQEDSPPYEQYF. The gene calls are TRBV4-3 and TRBJ2-7; D is uncertain. Germline V lookup: CDR1 LGHNA, CDR2 YSLEER. This CDR3 is 15 amino acids long. V was cut by 0 bases and J by 4 bases, with 13 bases left in between.

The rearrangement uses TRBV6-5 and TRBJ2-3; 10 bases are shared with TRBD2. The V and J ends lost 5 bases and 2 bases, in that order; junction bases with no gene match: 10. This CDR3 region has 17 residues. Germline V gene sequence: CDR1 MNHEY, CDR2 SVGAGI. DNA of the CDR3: TGTGCCAGCAGTGCCGATTTTAGCGGGAGGACCACAGATACGCAGTATTTT. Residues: CASSADFSGRTTDTQYF.

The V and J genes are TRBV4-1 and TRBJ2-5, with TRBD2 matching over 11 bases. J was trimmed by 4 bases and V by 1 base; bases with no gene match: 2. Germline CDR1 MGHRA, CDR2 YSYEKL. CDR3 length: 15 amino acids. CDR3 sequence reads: CASSQVGLAGETQYF. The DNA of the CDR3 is TGCGCCAGCAGCCAAGTCGGACTAGCGGGAGAGACCCAGTACTTC.

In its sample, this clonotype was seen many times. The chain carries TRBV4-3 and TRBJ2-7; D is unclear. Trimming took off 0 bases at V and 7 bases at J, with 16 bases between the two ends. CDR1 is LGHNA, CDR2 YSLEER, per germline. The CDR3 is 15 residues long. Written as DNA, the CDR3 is TGCGCCAGCAGCCAAGATCCCGGTACCCCAGGAGAGCAGTACTTC. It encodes CASSQDPGTPGEQYF.

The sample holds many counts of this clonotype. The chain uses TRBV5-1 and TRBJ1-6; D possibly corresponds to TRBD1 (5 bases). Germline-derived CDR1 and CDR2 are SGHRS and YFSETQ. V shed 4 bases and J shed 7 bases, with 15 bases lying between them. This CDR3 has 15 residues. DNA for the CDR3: TGCGCCAGCAGCGTCGATCGGGACGGAAATTCACCCCTCCACTTT. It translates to CASSVDRDGNSPLHF.

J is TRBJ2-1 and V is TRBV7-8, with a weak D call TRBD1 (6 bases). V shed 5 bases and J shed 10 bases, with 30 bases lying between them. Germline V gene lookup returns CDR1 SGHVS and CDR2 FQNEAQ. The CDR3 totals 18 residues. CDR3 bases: TGTGCCAGCAGCAACCTGGGGGCGCGGAGGACTCCGTTCGAGGAGCAGTTCTTC. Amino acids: CASSNLGARRTPFEEQFF. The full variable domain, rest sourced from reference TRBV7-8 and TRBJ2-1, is GAGVSQSPRYKVAKRGQDVALRCDPISGHVSLFWYQQALGQGPEFLTYFQNEAQLDKSGLPSDRFFAERPEGSVSTLKIQRTQQEDSAVYLCASSNLGARRTPFEEQFFGPGTRLTVL.

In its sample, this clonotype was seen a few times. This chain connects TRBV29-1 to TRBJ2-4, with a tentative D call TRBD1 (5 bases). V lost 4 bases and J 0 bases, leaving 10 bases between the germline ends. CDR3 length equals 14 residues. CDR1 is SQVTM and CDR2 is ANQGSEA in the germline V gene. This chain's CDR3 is CSVAGNLAKNIQYF. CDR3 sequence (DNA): TGCAGCGTTGCAGGGAATCTAGCCAAAAACATTCAGTACTTC.

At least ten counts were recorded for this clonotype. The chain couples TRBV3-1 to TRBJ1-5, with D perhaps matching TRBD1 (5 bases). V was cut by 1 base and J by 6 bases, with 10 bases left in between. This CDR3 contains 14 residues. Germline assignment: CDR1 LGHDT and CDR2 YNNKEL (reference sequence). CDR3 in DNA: TGTGCCAGCAGCCAAGCGGGGGGGGGTCAGCCCCAGCATTTT. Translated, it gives CASSQAGGGQPQHF. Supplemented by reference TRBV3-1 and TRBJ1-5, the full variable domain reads DTAVSQTPKYLVTQMGNDKSIKCEQNLGHDTMYWYKQDSKKFLKIMFSYNNKELIINETVPNRFSPKSPDKAHLNLHINSLELGDSAVYFCASSQAGGGQPQHFGDGTRLSIL.

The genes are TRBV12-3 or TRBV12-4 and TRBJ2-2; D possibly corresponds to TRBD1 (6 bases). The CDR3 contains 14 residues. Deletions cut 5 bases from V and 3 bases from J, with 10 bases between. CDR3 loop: CASSDTGYTGELFF. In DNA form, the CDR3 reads TGTGCCAGCAGTGATACAGGGTACACCGGGGAGCTGTTTTTT.

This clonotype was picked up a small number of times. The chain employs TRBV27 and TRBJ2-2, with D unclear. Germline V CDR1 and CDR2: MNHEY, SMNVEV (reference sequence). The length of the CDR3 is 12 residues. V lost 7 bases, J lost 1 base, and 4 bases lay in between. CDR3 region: CASMGNTGELFF. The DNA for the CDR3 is TGTGCCAGCATGGGGAACACCGGGGAGCTGTTTTTT.

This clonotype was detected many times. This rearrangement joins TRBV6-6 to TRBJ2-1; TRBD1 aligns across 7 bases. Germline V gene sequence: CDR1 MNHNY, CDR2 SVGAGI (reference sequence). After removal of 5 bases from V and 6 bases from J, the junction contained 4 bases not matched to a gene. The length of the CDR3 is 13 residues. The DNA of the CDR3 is TGTGCCAGCAGTCGACAGGGCCGCAATGAGCAGTTCTTC. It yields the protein CASSRQGRNEQFF.

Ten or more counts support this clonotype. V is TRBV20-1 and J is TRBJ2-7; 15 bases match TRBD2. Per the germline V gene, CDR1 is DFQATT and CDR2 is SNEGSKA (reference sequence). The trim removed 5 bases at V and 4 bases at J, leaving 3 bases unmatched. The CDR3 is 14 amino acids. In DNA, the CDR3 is TGCAGTGCTCTCGGACTAGCGGGAGGGTACGAGCAGTACTTC. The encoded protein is CSALGLAGGYEQYF.

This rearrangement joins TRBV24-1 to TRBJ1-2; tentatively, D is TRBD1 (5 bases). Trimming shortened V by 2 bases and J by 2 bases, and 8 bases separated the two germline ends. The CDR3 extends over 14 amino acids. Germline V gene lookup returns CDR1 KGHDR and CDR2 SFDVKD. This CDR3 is CATSDWKGNYGYTF. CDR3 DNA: TGTGCCACCAGTGATTGGAAGGGGAACTATGGCTACACCTTC.

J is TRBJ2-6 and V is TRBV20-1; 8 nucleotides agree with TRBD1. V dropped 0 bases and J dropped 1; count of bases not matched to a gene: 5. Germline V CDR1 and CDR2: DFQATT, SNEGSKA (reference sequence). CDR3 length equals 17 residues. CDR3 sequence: CSARDWTGRSGANVLTF. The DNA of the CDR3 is TGCAGTGCTAGAGATTGGACAGGGAGGTCTGGGGCCAACGTCCTGACTTTC.

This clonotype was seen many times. CDR3 loop: CASSYLAGANVLTF. In nucleotides, the CDR3 is TGTGCCAGCAGTTATCTTGCTGGGGCCAACGTCCTGACTTTC. This chain connects TRBV6-2 or TRBV6-3 to TRBJ2-6; D not resolved. V was pared by 3 bases and J by 2 bases, with 5 bases between. The CDR3 sequence is 14 residues long. Germline loops: CDR1 MNHEY, CDR2 SVGEGT.

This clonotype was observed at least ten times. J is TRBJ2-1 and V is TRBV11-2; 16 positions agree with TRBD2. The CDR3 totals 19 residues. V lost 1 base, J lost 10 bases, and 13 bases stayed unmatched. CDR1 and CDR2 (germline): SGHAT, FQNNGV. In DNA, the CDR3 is TGTGCCAGCAGCTTAGCTCCGGGACTAGCGGGAGGGCCGCGAAGGGAGCAGTTCTTC. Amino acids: CASSLAPGLAGGPRREQFF.

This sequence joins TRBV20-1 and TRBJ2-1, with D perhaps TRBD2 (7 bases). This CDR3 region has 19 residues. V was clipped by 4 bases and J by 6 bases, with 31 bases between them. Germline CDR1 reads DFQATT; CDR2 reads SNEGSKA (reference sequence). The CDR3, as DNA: TGCAGTGCTAATATTGTGGGAGGGCCAAGGTTCGCAGGGGCCAATGAGCAGTTCTTC. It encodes CSANIVGGPRFAGANEQFF.

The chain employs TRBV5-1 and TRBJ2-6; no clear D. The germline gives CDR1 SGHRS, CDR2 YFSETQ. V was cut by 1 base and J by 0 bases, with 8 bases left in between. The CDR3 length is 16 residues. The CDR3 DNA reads TGCGCCAGCAGCTTGTCCGCACCCTCTGGGGCCAACGTCCTGACTTTC. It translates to CASSLSAPSGANVLTF.

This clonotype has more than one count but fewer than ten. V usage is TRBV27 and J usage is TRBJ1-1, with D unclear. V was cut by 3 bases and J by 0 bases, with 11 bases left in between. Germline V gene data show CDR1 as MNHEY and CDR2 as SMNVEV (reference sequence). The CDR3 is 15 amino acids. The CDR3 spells CASSFLTQVNTEAFF. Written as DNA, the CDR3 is TGTGCCAGCAGTTTTCTAACTCAGGTGAACACTGAAGCTTTCTTT.

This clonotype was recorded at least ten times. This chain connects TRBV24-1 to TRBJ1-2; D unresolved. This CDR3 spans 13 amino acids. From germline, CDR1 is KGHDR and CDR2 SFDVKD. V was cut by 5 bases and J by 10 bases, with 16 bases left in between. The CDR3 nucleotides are TGTGCCACCAGTGTCCCGGCGGACGGGGACTACACCTTC. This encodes CATSVPADGDYTF.

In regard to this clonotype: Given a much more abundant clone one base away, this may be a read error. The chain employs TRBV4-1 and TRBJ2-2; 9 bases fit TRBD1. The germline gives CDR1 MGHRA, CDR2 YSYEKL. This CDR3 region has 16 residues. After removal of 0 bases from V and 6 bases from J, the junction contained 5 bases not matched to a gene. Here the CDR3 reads CASSQDWTGDAGELFF. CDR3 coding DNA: TGCGCCAGCAGCCAAGATTGGACAGGGGATGCCGGGGAGCTGTTTTTT.

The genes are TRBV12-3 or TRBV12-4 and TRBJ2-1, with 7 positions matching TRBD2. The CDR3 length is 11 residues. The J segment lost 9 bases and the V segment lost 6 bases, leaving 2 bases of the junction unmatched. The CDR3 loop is CASSGGSEQFF. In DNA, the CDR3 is TGTGCCAGCAGCGGGGGGAGTGAGCAGTTCTTC.

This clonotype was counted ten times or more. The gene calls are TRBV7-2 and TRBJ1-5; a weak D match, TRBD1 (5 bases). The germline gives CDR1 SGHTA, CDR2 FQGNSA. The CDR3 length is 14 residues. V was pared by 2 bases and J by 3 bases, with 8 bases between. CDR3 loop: CASSLSGFNQPQHF. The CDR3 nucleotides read TGTGCCAGCAGCTTATCAGGGTTCAATCAGCCCCAGCATTTT.

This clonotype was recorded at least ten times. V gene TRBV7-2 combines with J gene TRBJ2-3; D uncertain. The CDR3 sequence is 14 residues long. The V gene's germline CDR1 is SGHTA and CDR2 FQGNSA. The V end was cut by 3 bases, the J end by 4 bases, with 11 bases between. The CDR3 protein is CASSFPSAADTQYF. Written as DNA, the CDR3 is TGTGCCAGCAGCTTCCCCAGCGCGGCAGATACGCAGTATTTT. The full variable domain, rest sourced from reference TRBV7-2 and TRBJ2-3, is GAGVSQSPSNKVTEKGKDVELRCDPISGHTALYWYRQSLGQGLEFLIYFQGNSAPDKSGLPSDRFSAERTGGSVSTLTIQRTQQEDSAVYLCASSFPSAADTQYFGPGTRLTVL.

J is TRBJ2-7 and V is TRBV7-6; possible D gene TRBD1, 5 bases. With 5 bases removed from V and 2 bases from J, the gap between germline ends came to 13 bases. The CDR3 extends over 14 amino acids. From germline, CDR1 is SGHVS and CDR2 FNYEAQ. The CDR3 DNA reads TGTGCCAGCAGCGTAAGCCAGGGTCCCTACGAGCAGTACTTC. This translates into CASSVSQGPYEQYF.

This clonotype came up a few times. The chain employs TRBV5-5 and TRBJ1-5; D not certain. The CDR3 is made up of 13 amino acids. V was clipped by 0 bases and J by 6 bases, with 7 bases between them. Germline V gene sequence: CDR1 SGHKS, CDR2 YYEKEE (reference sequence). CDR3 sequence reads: CASSLVVFQPQHF. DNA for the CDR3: TGTGCCAGCAGCTTGGTGGTGTTTCAGCCCCAGCATTTT.

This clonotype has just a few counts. CDR3 sequence reads: CASSLSRDGSSYNSPLHF. In DNA, the CDR3 is TGTGCCAGCAGCTTATCAAGGGACGGGAGTTCCTATAATTCACCCCTCCACTTT. This chain uses TRBV13 with TRBJ1-6; possible D gene TRBD1, 5 bases. Deletions cut 2 bases from V and 1 base from J, with 15 bases between. The CDR3 extends over 18 amino acids. Germline V gene sequence: CDR1 PRHDT, CDR2 FYEKMQ (reference sequence).

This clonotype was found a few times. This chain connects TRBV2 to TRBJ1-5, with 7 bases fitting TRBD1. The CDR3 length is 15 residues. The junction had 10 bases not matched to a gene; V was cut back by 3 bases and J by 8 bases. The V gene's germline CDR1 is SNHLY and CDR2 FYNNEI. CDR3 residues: CASSEGGAGGKPQHF. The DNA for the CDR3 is TGTGCCAGCAGTGAGGGGGGGGCAGGGGGAAAGCCCCAGCATTTT.